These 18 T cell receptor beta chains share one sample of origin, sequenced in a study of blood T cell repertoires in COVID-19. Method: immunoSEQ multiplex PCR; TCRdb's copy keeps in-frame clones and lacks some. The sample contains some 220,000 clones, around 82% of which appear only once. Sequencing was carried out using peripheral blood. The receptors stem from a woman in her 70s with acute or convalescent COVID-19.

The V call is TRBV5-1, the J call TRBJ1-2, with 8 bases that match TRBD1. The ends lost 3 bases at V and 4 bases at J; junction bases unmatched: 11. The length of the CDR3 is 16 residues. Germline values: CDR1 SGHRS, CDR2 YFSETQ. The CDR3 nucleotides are TGCGCCAGCAGCTACAAAGCCGGACAGGGCACCTATGGCTACACCTTC. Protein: CASSYKAGQGTYGYTF. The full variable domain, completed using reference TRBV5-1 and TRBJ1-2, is KAGVTQTPRYLIKTRGQQVTLSCSPISGHRSVSWYQQTPGQGLQFLFEYFSETQRNKGNFPGRFSGRQFSNSRSEMNVSTLELGDSALYLCASSYKAGQGTYGYTFGSGTRLTVV.

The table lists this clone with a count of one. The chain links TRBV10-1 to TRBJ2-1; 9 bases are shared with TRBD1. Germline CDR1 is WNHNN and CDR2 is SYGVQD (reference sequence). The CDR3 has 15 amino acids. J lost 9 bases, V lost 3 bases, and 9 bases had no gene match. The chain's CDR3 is CASSDGGTGWGEQFF. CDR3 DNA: TGCGCCAGCAGTGATGGGGGGACAGGGTGGGGTGAGCAGTTCTTC.

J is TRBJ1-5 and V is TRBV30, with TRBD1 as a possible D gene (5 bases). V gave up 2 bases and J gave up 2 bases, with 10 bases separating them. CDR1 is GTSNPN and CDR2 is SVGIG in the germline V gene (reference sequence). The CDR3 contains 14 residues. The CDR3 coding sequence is TGTGCCTGGAGTTTGGACACCCGCAATCAGCCCCAGCATTTT. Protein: CAWSLDTRNQPQHF.

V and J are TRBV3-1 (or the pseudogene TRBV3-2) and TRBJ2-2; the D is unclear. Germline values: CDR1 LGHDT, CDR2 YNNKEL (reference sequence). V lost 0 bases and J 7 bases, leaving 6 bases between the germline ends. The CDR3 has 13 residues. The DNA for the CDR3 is TGTGCCAGCAGCCAAGATATCAGCGGGGAGCTGTTTTTT. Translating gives CASSQDISGELFF.

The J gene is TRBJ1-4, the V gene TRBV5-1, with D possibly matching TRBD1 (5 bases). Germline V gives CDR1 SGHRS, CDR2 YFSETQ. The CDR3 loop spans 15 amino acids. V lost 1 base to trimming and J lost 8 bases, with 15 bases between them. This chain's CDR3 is CASSLSGQGREKLFF. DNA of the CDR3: TGCGCCAGCAGCTTGTCCGGCCAGGGTCGAGAAAAACTGTTTTTT.

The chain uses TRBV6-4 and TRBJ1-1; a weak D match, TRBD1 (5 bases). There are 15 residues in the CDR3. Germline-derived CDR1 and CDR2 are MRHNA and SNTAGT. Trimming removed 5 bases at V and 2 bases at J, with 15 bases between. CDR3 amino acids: CASSLHFDRNTEAFF. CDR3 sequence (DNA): TGTGCCAGCAGTCTCCATTTCGACAGAAACACTGAAGCTTTCTTT.

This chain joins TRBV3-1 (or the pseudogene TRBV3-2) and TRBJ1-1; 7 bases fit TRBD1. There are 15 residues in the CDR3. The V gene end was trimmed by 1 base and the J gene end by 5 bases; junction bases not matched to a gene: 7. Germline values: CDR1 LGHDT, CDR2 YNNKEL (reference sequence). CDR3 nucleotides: TGTGCCAGCAGCCAAGGCGACAGGGTTATGACTGAAGCTTTCTTT. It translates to CASSQGDRVMTEAFF.

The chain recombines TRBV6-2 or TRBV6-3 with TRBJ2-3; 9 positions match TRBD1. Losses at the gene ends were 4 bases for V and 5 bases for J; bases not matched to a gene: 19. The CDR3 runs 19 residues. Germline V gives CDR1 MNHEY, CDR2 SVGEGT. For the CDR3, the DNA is TGTGCCAGCAGTTCCTTGGTGTCAGGACAGGGGAAGTGGAAAGATACGCAGTATTTT. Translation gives CASSSLVSGQGKWKDTQYF.

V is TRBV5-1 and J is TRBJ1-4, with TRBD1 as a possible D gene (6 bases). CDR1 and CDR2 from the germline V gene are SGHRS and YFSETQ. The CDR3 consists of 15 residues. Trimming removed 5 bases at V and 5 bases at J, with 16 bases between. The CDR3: CASRPGDRPNEKLFF. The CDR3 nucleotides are TGCGCCAGCAGACCTGGAGACAGGCCCAATGAAAAACTGTTTTTT.

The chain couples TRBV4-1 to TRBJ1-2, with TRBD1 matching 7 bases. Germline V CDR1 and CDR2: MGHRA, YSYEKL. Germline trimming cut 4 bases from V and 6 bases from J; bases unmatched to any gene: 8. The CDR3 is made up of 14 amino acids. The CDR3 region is CASSLRQGTDGYTF. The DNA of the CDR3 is TGCGCCAGCAGCCTACGACAGGGAACGGATGGCTACACCTTC.

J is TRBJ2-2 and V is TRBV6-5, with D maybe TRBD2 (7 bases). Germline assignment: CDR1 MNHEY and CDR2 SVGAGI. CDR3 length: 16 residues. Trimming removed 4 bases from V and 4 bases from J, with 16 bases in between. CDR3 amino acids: CASSSSWGGFTGELFF. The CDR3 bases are TGTGCCAGCAGTTCATCTTGGGGGGGCTTCACCGGGGAGCTGTTTTTT.

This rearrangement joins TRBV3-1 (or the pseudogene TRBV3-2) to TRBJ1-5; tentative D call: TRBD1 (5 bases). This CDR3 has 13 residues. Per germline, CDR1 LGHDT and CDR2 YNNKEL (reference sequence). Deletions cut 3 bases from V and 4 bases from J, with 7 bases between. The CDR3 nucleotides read TGTGCCAGCAGCCAGCAGGGTAATCAGCCCCAGCATTTT. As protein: CASSQQGNQPQHF.

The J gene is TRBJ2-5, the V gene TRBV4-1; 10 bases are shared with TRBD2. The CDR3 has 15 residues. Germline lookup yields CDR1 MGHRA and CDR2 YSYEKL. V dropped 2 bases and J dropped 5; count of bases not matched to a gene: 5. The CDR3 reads CASSQSGGAWETQYF. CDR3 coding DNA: TGCGCCAGCAGCCAAAGCGGGGGGGCCTGGGAGACCCAGTACTTC.

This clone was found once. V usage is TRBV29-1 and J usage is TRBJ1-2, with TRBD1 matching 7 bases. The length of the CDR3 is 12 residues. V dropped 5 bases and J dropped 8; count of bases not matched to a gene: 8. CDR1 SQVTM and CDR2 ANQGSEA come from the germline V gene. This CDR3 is CSVKTGPGGYTF. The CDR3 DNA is TGCAGCGTTAAGACAGGGCCGGGCGGCTACACCTTC.

As DNA, the CDR3 is TGCGCCAGCAGCCAAAGGTCAGGGAGGACAGATACGCAGTATTTT. Translating it yields CASSQRSGRTDTQYF. The J gene is TRBJ2-3, the V gene TRBV4-1, with D maybe TRBD2 (6 bases). Germline-derived CDR1 and CDR2 are MGHRA and YSYEKL. Trimming pared 2 bases from V and 3 bases from J, leaving 12 bases between. This CDR3 comprises 15 residues.

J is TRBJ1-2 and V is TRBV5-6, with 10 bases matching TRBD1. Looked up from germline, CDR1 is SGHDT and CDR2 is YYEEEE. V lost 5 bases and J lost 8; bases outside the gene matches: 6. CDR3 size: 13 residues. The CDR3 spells CASRRDRGLGYTF. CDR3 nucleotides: TGTGCCAGCAGGAGAGACAGGGGGCTGGGCTACACCTTC.

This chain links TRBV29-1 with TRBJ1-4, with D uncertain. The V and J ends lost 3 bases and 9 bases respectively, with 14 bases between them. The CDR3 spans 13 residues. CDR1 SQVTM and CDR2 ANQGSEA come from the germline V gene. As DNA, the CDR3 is TGCAGCGTTGAGGATTTTACGGGGAAAAAACTGTTTTTT. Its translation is CSVEDFTGKKLFF.

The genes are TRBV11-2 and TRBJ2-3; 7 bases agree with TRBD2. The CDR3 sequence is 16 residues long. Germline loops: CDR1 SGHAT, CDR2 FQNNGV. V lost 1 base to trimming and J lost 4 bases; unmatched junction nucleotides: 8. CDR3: CASSLGGAGSADTQYF. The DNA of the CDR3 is TGTGCCAGCAGCTTAGGAGGAGCGGGGAGCGCAGATACGCAGTATTTT.